Listed here are 15 T cell receptor beta chains from one sample, sequenced in a study of blood T cells in healthy people across ages. A J-beta primer mix and a sample-barcoded 5' primer were used in a second PCR of roughly 6 to 11 cycles. TCRdb re-called the 5' RACE reads with MiXCR, one entry per CDR3 protein. Here the sample spans hundreds of thousands of distinct CDR3 sequences, 40% to 65% being singletons. The sample was blood. The receptors were gathered from an elderly woman in good health.

As for this clonotype: Sequence at one end of the junction differs from germline and may be a read error. The chain couples TRBV2 to TRBJ1-5; D unclear. The CDR3 length is 13 residues. Per the germline V gene, CDR1 is SNHLY and CDR2 is FYNNEI. The CDR3 nucleotides read TGTGCCACTACGAGAGAGAGCAATCGGCCCCAGCATTTT. This gives the protein CATTRESNRPQHF.

The chain couples TRBV5-8 to TRBJ2-2, with 8 bases matching TRBD2. From germline, CDR1 is SGHTS and CDR2 YDEGEE. The V and J ends lost 1 base and 0 bases, in that order; junction bases with no gene match: 2. The CDR3 length is 16 residues. In DNA, the CDR3 is TGTGCCAGCAGCTTGAGAGCGGGGGCGAACACCGGGGAGCTGTTTTTT. Translation gives CASSLRAGANTGELFF.

The chain combines TRBV6-4 with TRBJ2-4, with D maybe TRBD1 (6 bases). The DNA end is a closer match to TRBJ2-5, so the J assignment may be wrong. CDR1 is MRHNA and CDR2 is SNTAGT in the germline V gene. The length of the CDR3 is 13 residues. CDR3 amino acids: CASSAGVGETQYF. The CDR3 nucleotides read TGTGCCAGCAGTGCAGGGGTGGGCGAGACCCAGTACTTC.

The V call is TRBV5-1, the J call TRBJ2-3; D not certain. V lost 1 base, J lost 2 bases, and 8 bases lay in between. From germline, CDR1 is SGHRS and CDR2 YFSETQ. The CDR3 sequence is 14 residues long. This CDR3 is CASSLFALTDTQYF. DNA for the CDR3: TGCGCCAGCAGCTTGTTTGCCCTCACAGATACGCAGTATTTT.

This clonotype has just one count. This chain joins TRBV18 and TRBJ2-5; 10 bases agree with TRBD2. The J call may be in error: the DNA end matches TRBJ2-7 better. The CDR3 consists of 15 residues. Germline-derived CDR1 and CDR2 are KGHSH and LQKENI. DNA for the CDR3: TGTGCCAGCTCAACCTTAGCGGGAGGTTCCGACGAGCAGTACTTC. This codes for CASSTLAGGSDEQYF.

The chain employs TRBV24-1 and TRBJ2-1; no definite D call. CDR3 length: 17 amino acids. Germline CDR1 and CDR2: KGHDR and SFDVKD. Between the trimmed V and J ends, which lost 3 bases and 7 bases, there was a span of 21 bases. The CDR3 coding sequence is TGTGCCACCAGTGATGCACCGACGGTGAGCTCGAGTAATGAGCAGTTCTTC. Residues: CATSDAPTVSSSNEQFF.

This sequence joins TRBV3-1 and TRBJ2-7; a possible D gene is TRBD2 (7 bases). The germline CDR1 and CDR2 sequences are LGHDT and YNNKEL (reference sequence). Deletions cut 4 bases from V and 5 bases from J, with 15 bases between. The CDR3 is 14 residues long. The CDR3 sequence: CASSPRGGRDEQYF. The CDR3 DNA sequence: TGTGCCAGCAGCCCCCGCGGGGGCCGGGACGAGCAGTACTTC.

This clonotype has just one count. This sequence joins TRBV2 and TRBJ2-2; 7 bases fit TRBD1. Germline V gene data show CDR1 as SNHLY and CDR2 as FYNNEI. The CDR3 extends over 12 amino acids. The CDR3 sequence: CAGGLNTGELFF. The CDR3 DNA reads TGTGCAGGGGGCCTGAACACCGGGGAGCTGTTTTTT.

This clonotype has a count of ten or more. The gene calls are TRBV28 and TRBJ2-1; the D gene is possibly TRBD2 (5 bases). Trimming stripped 3 bases from V and 4 bases from J, with 7 bases between. Per germline, CDR1 MDHEN and CDR2 SYDVKM. The CDR3 is 13 amino acids. The CDR3: CASSFAGYNEQFF. In DNA, the CDR3 is TGTGCCAGCAGTTTTGCGGGTTACAATGAGCAGTTCTTC. The variable domain in full, with the rest retrieved from reference TRBV28 and TRBJ2-1, is DVKVTQSSRYLVKRTGEKVFLECVQDMDHENMFWYRQDPGLGLRLIYFSYDVKMKEKGDIPEGYSVSREKKERFSLILESASTNQTSMYLCASSFAGYNEQFFGPGTRLTVL.

The chain combines TRBV21-1 with TRBJ2-1; the D call in the table, TRBD2, was not verified against the DNA. TRBV21-1 is annotated as a pseudogene. The CDR3 covers 14 residues. The CDR3 sequence is CASLDPCRIHEQFF. CDR3 in DNA: TGTGCCAGCCTAGACCCGTGCAGGATCCATGAGCAGTTCTTC.

The chain recombines TRBV6-5 with TRBJ2-1; 10 bases are shared with TRBD1. The V gene's germline CDR1 is MNHEY and CDR2 SVGAGI. Trimming removed 6 bases from V and 9 bases from J; junction bases left unmatched: 11. The CDR3 length is 15 residues. CDR3 amino acids: CASRYHPGQGLEQFF. CDR3 DNA: TGTGCCAGCAGATATCATCCGGGACAGGGGCTTGAGCAGTTCTTC.

The sample holds many counts of this clonotype. The V and J genes are TRBV12-3 or TRBV12-4 and TRBJ2-3; D gene ambiguous. V was cut by 6 bases and J by 2 bases, with 9 bases left in between. This CDR3 has 13 amino acids. CDR3 residues: CASRYPPTDTQYF. Written as DNA, the CDR3 is TGTGCCAGCAGGTACCCACCCACAGATACGCAGTATTTT.

About this clonotype itself: At one of its ends the junction is not consistent with the germline gene, which may arise from a read error. This chain joins TRBV2 and TRBJ1-6; maybe TRBD1 (5 bases). The CDR3 totals 16 residues. Germline loops: CDR1 SNHLY, CDR2 FYNNEI. In nucleotides, the CDR3 is TGTGCCATCAGTCTTCCAGGGTGCTCCTATAATTCACCCCTCCACTTT. Its translation: CAISLPGCSYNSPLHF.

This clonotype has a handful of counts. The chain combines TRBV7-2 with TRBJ1-5; D might be TRBD1 (5 bases). From germline, CDR1 is SGHTA and CDR2 FQGNSA. The CDR3 runs to 15 residues. The V end lost 5 bases, the J end lost 7 bases, and 18 bases lay between the germline ends. The CDR3, as DNA: TGTGCCAGCAGCACAACGTCCCAGCGGGGGCAGCCCCAGCATTTT. This translates into CASSTTSQRGQPQHF. The entire variable domain, with the rest obtained from reference TRBV7-2 and TRBJ1-5, is as follows: GAGVSQSPSNKVTEKGKDVELRCDPISGHTALYWYRQSLGQGLEFLIYFQGNSAPDKSGLPSDRFSAERTGGSVSTLTIQRTQQEDSAVYLCASSTTSQRGQPQHFGDGTRLSIL.

The chain couples TRBV5-1 to TRBJ2-1; TRBD1 matches at 10 bases. This CDR3 is 15 amino acids long. Germline V gene sequence: CDR1 SGHRS, CDR2 YFSETQ. V was clipped by 3 bases and J by 6 bases; unmatched bases: 6. The CDR3: CASSYTGTGANEQFF. CDR3 nucleotides: TGCGCCAGCAGCTACACCGGGACAGGGGCCAATGAGCAGTTCTTC.